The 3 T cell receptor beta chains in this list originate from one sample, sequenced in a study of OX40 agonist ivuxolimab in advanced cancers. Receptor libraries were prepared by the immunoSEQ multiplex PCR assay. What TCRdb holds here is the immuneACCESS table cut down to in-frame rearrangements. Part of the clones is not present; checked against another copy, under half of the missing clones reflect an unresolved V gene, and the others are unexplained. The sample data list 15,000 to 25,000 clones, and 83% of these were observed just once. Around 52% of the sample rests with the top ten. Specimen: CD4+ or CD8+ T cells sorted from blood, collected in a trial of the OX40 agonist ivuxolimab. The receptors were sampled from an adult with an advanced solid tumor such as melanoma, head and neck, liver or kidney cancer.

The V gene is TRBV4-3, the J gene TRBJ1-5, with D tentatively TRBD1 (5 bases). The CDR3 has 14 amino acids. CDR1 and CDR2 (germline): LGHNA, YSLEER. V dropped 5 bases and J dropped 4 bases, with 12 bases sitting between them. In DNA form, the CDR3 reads TGCGCCAGCAGCTTGGAGGCAGGGAATCAGCCCCAGCATTTT. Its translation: CASSLEAGNQPQHF.

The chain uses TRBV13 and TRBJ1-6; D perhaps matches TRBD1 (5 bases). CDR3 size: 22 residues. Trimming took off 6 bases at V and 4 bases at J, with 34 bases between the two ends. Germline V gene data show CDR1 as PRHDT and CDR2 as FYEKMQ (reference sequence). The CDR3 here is CASSLSFARDMVRDPYNSPLHF. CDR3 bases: TGTGCCAGCAGTTTATCGTTCGCCAGGGATATGGTTCGGGACCCTTATAATTCACCCCTCCACTTT.

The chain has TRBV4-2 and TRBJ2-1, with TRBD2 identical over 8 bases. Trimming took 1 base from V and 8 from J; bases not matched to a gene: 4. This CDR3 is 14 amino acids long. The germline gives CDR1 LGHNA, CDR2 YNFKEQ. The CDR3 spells CASSQVGAGDEQFF. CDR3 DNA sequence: TGTGCCAGCAGCCAAGTAGGAGCGGGGGATGAGCAGTTCTTC.